These 30 T cell receptor beta chains were sequenced from one sample in a study of blood T cell repertoires in COVID-19. Data came from immunoSEQ multiplex PCR; TCRdb stores just in-frame clones and leaves some out. The sample has tens of thousands of clones; 60% to 80% are singletons. Sequencing used peripheral blood. Source of these receptors: a man in his 70s with active or convalescent COVID-19.

This chain links TRBV18 with TRBJ1-3; D may be TRBD1 (6 bases). Germline-derived CDR1 and CDR2 are KGHSH and LQKENI. The CDR3 contains 16 residues. V was shortened by 0 bases and J by 0 bases, with 9 bases between the two germline ends. This CDR3 reads CASSPPTGLSGNTIYF. In DNA form, the CDR3 reads TGTGCCAGCTCACCACCGACAGGACTCTCTGGAAACACCATATATTTT.

The chain is built from TRBV30 and TRBJ2-3, with a weak D call TRBD1 (6 bases). V was clipped by 0 bases and J by 10 bases, with 11 bases between them. The CDR3 loop spans 12 amino acids. Germline V gene data show CDR1 as GTSNPN and CDR2 as SVGIG (reference sequence). The CDR3 nucleotides are TGTGCCTGGAGTGTCAACAGGGAAGCGCAGTATTTT. Translating it yields CAWSVNREAQYF.

A few counts support this clone. The genes are TRBV11-3 and TRBJ2-7; 10 nucleotides align to TRBD1. Germline lookup yields CDR1 SGHNT and CDR2 YENEEA. The CDR3 is 16 amino acids. V shed 6 bases and J 2 bases; nucleotides not matched to a gene: 10. This CDR3 reads CASSFHGTGDAYEQYF. CDR3 bases: TGTGCCAGCAGTTTCCACGGGACAGGGGACGCCTACGAGCAGTACTTC.

This clone has a handful of counts. The rearrangement uses TRBV2 and TRBJ1-4, with D possibly TRBD1 on 6 matching bases. The CDR3 is 15 residues long. Germline V gene data show CDR1 as SNHLY and CDR2 as FYNNEI. V was shortened by 8 bases and J by 0 bases, with 13 bases between the two germline ends. The CDR3 DNA reads TGTGCCAGCTCGGGGACACTCGCAACTAATGAAAAACTGTTTTTT. It encodes CASSGTLATNEKLFF.

The chain links TRBV7-8 to TRBJ2-1; 7 nucleotides match TRBD1. Germline assignment: CDR1 SGHVS and CDR2 FQNEAQ. This CDR3 comprises 15 residues. Trimming removed 5 bases from V and 9 bases from J; junction bases left unmatched: 13. CDR3 DNA sequence: TGTGCCAGCAGCCCCACTGAGGGGGCGTGGGGTGAGCAGTTCTTC. It codes for CASSPTEGAWGEQFF.

The CDR3: CATSRDQPSGSNKDTQYF. The DNA for the CDR3 is TGTGCCACCAGCAGAGATCAGCCTAGCGGGAGCAACAAAGATACGCAGTATTTT. This chain links TRBV15 with TRBJ2-3, with TRBD2 matching over 10 bases. With V trimmed by 0 bases and J by 5 bases, 11 bases remained unmatched. CDR1 and CDR2 (germline): LNHNV, YYDKDF (reference sequence). The CDR3 has 18 amino acids.

V is TRBV7-2 and J is TRBJ1-2; 9 bases match TRBD1. The V gene's germline CDR1 is SGHTA and CDR2 FQGNSA. Trimming took 5 bases from V and 5 from J; bases not matched to a gene: 6. The CDR3 runs to 14 residues. CDR3 in DNA: TGTGCCAGCAGCCAACGGGACAGGGATTATGGCTACACCTTC. Residues: CASSQRDRDYGYTF.

V usage is TRBV19 and J usage is TRBJ2-1, with TRBD2 identical over 8 bases. After removal of 4 bases from V and 4 bases from J, the junction contained 9 bases not matched to a gene. This CDR3 has 16 residues. Germline assignment: CDR1 LNHDA and CDR2 SQIVND (reference sequence). DNA for the CDR3: TGTGCCAGTAGTAAATTAGCGGGACAAGCATACAATGAGCAGTTCTTC. It specifies CASSKLAGQAYNEQFF.

The J gene is TRBJ1-1, the V gene TRBV28, with TRBD1 identical over 8 bases. CDR1 and CDR2 (germline): MDHEN, SYDVKM. The V gene end was trimmed by 7 bases and the J gene end by 2 bases; junction bases not matched to a gene: 12. The CDR3 has 16 residues. In nucleotides, the CDR3 is TGTGCCAGCAACCGCGGACAGGGAGCCTTAAACACTGAAGCTTTCTTT. It codes for CASNRGQGALNTEAFF.

Concerning this clone: One end of the junction is discordant with germline, which a read error may explain. The chain employs TRBV28 and TRBJ2-6; 12 bases are a match to TRBD2. There are 18 residues in the CDR3. The germline V gene encodes CDR1 MDHEN and CDR2 SYDVKM. In DNA form, the CDR3 reads TGCGCCCGCAGTTTTCTAGCGGGGGGGAGATCTGGGGCCAACGTCCTGACTTTC. This translates into CARSFLAGGRSGANVLTF.

The V gene is TRBV29-1, the J gene TRBJ2-2, with D perhaps TRBD2 (5 bases). Germline V gene data show CDR1 as SQVTM and CDR2 as ANQGSEA. The germline V and J ends were trimmed by 2 bases and 5 bases, with 6 bases remaining between them. This CDR3 comprises 12 residues. The CDR3 region has the DNA TGCAGCGTTGAACGGGGAACCGGGGAGCTGTTTTTT. Its protein product is CSVERGTGELFF.

J is TRBJ1-1 and V is TRBV11-3; 7 bases are a match to TRBD1. J lost 1 base, V lost 3 bases, and 5 bases had no gene match. The length of the CDR3 is 15 residues. The germline V gene has CDR1 SGHNT and CDR2 YENEEA. This CDR3 reads CASSFGDRSNTEAFF. DNA for the CDR3: TGTGCCAGCAGCTTCGGGGACAGATCGAACACTGAAGCTTTCTTT.

The chain links TRBV6-1 to TRBJ2-4, with 13 bases lining up with TRBD2. V dropped 1 base and J dropped 7; count of bases not matched to a gene: 4. CDR1 and CDR2 from the germline V gene are MNHNS and SASEGT. CDR3 size: 16 residues. The CDR3 region is CASSEVLAGGWNIQYF. The CDR3 DNA follows: TGTGCCAGCAGTGAAGTACTAGCGGGGGGGTGGAACATTCAGTACTTC.

This clone was counted once. CDR3 loop: CASSVTGAQYEQYF. CDR3 sequence (DNA): TGTGCCAGCAGCGTAACAGGGGCGCAATACGAGCAGTACTTC. This sequence joins TRBV9 and TRBJ2-7, with TRBD1 matching 7 bases. This CDR3 is built from 14 residues. The germline CDR1 and CDR2 sequences are SGDLS and YYNGEE. V lost 1 base, J lost 4 bases, and 5 bases stayed unmatched.

The J gene is TRBJ2-3, the V gene TRBV4-3, with TRBD1 as a possible D gene (5 bases). This CDR3 has 16 amino acids. Trimming took off 2 bases at V and 0 bases at J, with 12 bases between the two ends. The germline gives CDR1 LGHNA, CDR2 YSLEER. Here the CDR3 reads CASSQQGAYSTDTQYF. CDR3 nucleotides: TGCGCCAGCAGCCAACAAGGGGCATACAGCACAGATACGCAGTATTTT.

This chain joins TRBV6-1 and TRBJ1-1; the match to TRBD1 covers 7 bases. From germline, CDR1 is MNHNS and CDR2 SASEGT. J was trimmed by 4 bases and V by 3 bases; bases with no gene match: 2. The CDR3 covers 13 residues. Written as DNA, the CDR3 is TGTGCCAGCAGTGAGCGACAGGGCACTGAAGCTTTCTTT. Its protein product is CASSERQGTEAFF.

As regards this clone: One base away lies a much larger clone, so this may be a sequencing read error. Within the sample, other DNA sequences also encode this same CDR3. V is TRBV6-5 and J is TRBJ2-7; 7 bases fit TRBD2. The CDR3 length is 14 residues. Germline CDR1 and CDR2: MNHEY and SVGAGI. With V trimmed by 0 bases and J by 3 bases, 2 bases remained unmatched. The chain's CDR3 is CASSYSGGGYEQYF. CDR3 sequence (DNA): TGTGCCAGCAGTTACTCGGGGGGGGGCTACGAGCAGTACTTC.

This chain joins TRBV7-9 and TRBJ1-2; 7 positions match TRBD1. Trimming at V came to 1 base and at J to 1 base, leaving 6 bases not matched to a gene. CDR1 is SEHNR, CDR2 FQNEAQ, per germline (reference sequence). The CDR3 loop spans 16 amino acids. The CDR3, as DNA: TGTGCCAGCAGCTTAGGTCTACAGGGGTTTAACTATGGCTACACCTTC. This translates into CASSLGLQGFNYGYTF. Complete variable domain (other parts from reference TRBV7-9 and TRBJ1-2): DTGVSQNPRHKITKRGQNVTFRCDPISEHNRLYWYRQTLGQGPEFLTYFQNEAQLEKSRLLSDRFSAERPKGSFSTLEIQRTEQGDSAMYLCASSLGLQGFNYGYTFGSGTRLTVV.

The chain recombines TRBV30 with TRBJ2-3; 7 nucleotides agree with TRBD1. V lost 2 bases to trimming and J lost 3 bases; unmatched junction nucleotides: 8. The CDR3 has 15 residues. Germline loops: CDR1 GTSNPN, CDR2 SVGIG (reference sequence). CDR3 amino acids: CAWSRSTGSTDTQYF. CDR3 in DNA: TGTGCCTGGAGTCGGTCGACAGGGTCAACAGATACGCAGTATTTT.

The gene calls are TRBV3-1 (or the pseudogene TRBV3-2) and TRBJ1-1; D gene uncertain. The CDR3 is 17 amino acids. Germline-derived CDR1 and CDR2 are LGHDT and YNNKEL (reference sequence). The V end was cut by 0 bases, the J end by 6 bases, with 20 bases between. For the CDR3, the DNA is TGTGCCAGCAGCCAAGACCGAGGACTGGATCTAGACGCTGAAGCTTTCTTT. This sequence encodes CASSQDRGLDLDAEAFF.

This clone was seen only once. The CDR3 nucleotides read TGTGCCAGCAGCTCCGGACAGGATAATGAAAAACTGTTTTTT. Residues: CASSSGQDNEKLFF. The rearrangement uses TRBV7-9 and TRBJ1-4; the match to TRBD1 covers 7 bases. V lost 4 bases to trimming and J lost 4 bases; unmatched junction nucleotides: 3. The length of the CDR3 is 14 residues. Germline CDR1 and CDR2: SEHNR and FQNEAQ (reference sequence).

The chain recombines TRBV29-1 with TRBJ2-1; 12 bases agree with TRBD2. With 6 bases clipped from V and 7 bases from J, the junction kept 7 bases outside the gene matches. The CDR3 is 14 amino acids. Germline V CDR1 and CDR2: SQVTM, ANQGSEA. The chain's CDR3 is CSVRLAGGGNEQFF. The CDR3 DNA is TGCAGCGTAAGGCTAGCGGGAGGGGGAAATGAGCAGTTCTTC.

This clone has a handful of counts. The chain links TRBV5-1 to TRBJ2-3; 8 positions agree with TRBD1. The CDR3 runs to 15 residues. The V gene end was trimmed by 4 bases and the J gene end by 1 base; junction bases not matched to a gene: 5. Germline CDR1 SGHRS, CDR2 YFSETQ. CDR3 nucleotide sequence: TGCGCCAGCAGCGCTCTACAGGGGGGCACAGATACGCAGTATTTT. Its translation is CASSALQGGTDTQYF.

The chain joins TRBV19 to TRBJ1-4; maybe TRBD1 (6 bases). CDR3 size: 14 residues. The germline V gene encodes CDR1 LNHDA and CDR2 SQIVND (reference sequence). The ends were cut back, 5 bases at V and 8 bases at J, with 15 bases in the middle. This CDR3 reads CASSGTGIGEKLFF. CDR3 nucleotides: TGTGCCAGTAGTGGAACAGGGATAGGGGAAAAACTGTTTTTT.

This clone was detected a few times. This rearrangement joins TRBV12-3 or TRBV12-4 to TRBJ1-2; D might be TRBD1 (6 bases). CDR3 size: 13 residues. Trimming removed 8 bases at V and 5 bases at J, with 15 bases between. This CDR3 is CASRATGLYGYTF. In nucleotides, the CDR3 is TGTGCCAGCCGAGCCACAGGGTTATATGGCTACACCTTC.

J is TRBJ1-2 and V is TRBV10-3, with TRBD1 matching 9 bases. Germline trimming cut 4 bases from V and 2 bases from J; bases unmatched to any gene: 5. The CDR3 sequence is 15 residues long. Germline V gene data show CDR1 as ENHRY and CDR2 as SYGVKD. CDR3 nucleotides: TGTGCCATCAGTGGAGGGGGGACAGGGAACTATGGCTACACCTTC. It codes for CAISGGGTGNYGYTF.

V is TRBV23-1 and J is TRBJ1-2; perhaps TRBD1 as D (6 bases). TRBV23-1 is an open reading frame, and its role is uncertain. The CDR3 length is 14 residues. V was cut by 3 bases and J by 4 bases, with 12 bases left in between. In DNA, the CDR3 is TGCGCCAGCAGTCAGTACAGGGTTTCCTATGGCTACACCTTC. Translated, it gives CASSQYRVSYGYTF.

The chain employs TRBV13 and TRBJ2-2; D is unresolved. The CDR3 has 14 amino acids. Trimming removed 0 bases from V and 3 bases from J, with 5 bases in between. Germline CDR1 and CDR2: PRHDT and FYEKMQ (reference sequence). The CDR3 coding sequence is TGTGCCAGCAGCTTAGGGTCAGACACCGGGGAGCTGTTTTTT. Protein sequence: CASSLGSDTGELFF. Complete variable domain (other parts from reference TRBV13 and TRBJ2-2): AAGVIQSPRHLIKEKRETATLKCYPIPRHDTVYWYQQGPGQDPQFLISFYEKMQSDKGSIPDRFSAQQFSDYHSELNMSSLELGDSALYFCASSLGSDTGELFFGEGSRLTVL.

The chain recombines TRBV18 with TRBJ2-5; D gene unclear. The CDR3 covers 13 residues. Germline loops: CDR1 KGHSH, CDR2 LQKENI. With 3 bases removed from V and 4 bases from J, the gap between germline ends came to 9 bases. The CDR3 sequence: CASSPGRGETQYF. CDR3 DNA sequence: TGTGCCAGCTCACCCGGCCGAGGAGAGACCCAGTACTTC.

This clone was observed once. The V and J genes are TRBV5-6 and TRBJ2-5; TRBD2 is a possible D gene (7 bases). The germline V gene has CDR1 SGHDT and CDR2 YYEEEE. Deletions cut 0 bases from V and 2 bases from J, with 11 bases between. The length of the CDR3 is 15 residues. The CDR3, as DNA: TGTGCCAGCAGCTTGGCGGGGGGCCATCAAGAGACCCAGTACTTC. It translates to CASSLAGGHQETQYF.